This T cell receptor (beta chain) is from a study of CDR3 diversity in severe acne. This clonotype was seen at least ten times. MiXCR was run by TCRdb on the PCR reads, yielding one entry per CDR3 protein. The table records about 76,000 distinct CDR3 sequences, 45% to 60% of them present only once. CDR1 SGHTA and CDR2 FQGNSA come from the germline V gene. This CDR3 contains 13 residues. Trimming stripped 3 bases from V and 5 bases from J, with 10 bases between. The clonotype comes from a male donor in good health, without acne. This sequence joins TRBV7-2 and TRBJ2-5; D tentatively fits TRBD1 or TRBD2 (5 bases each). What was sequenced was blood. The CDR3 loop is CASSLGVAETQYF. The DNA of the CDR3 is TGTGCCAGCAGCTTGGGGGTTGCGGAGACCCAGTACTTC.